The 28 T cell receptor beta chains given below trace back to one sample, sequenced in a study of T cell responses to AZD1222 COVID-19 vaccine. Assay used: immunoSEQ multiplex PCR; TCRdb lists only in-frame clones, some missing. The sample comprises 75,000 to 95,000 clones, nearly 90% of which are singletons, and approximately 11% rests with the top ten. This specimen consisted of peripheral blood, obtained on day 0 of AZD1222 vaccination. The origin of the receptors is an adult in good health.

V usage is TRBV23-1 and J usage is TRBJ2-7; the match to TRBD1 covers 8 bases. TRBV23-1 is filed as an ORF, its function uncertain. The CDR3 is made up of 14 amino acids. Unmatched junction bases numbered 5, after V lost 4 bases and J lost 3 bases. The CDR3 sequence: CASSPDRVHYEQYV. The CDR3 DNA reads as TGCGCCAGCAGTCCGGACAGGGTCCACTACGAGCAGTACGTC.

The chain has TRBV3-1 (or the pseudogene TRBV3-2) and TRBJ1-5; weak D call: TRBD1 (6 bases). This CDR3 spans 13 amino acids. The germline V gene encodes CDR1 LGHDT and CDR2 YNNKEL (reference sequence). Trimming took off 6 bases at V and 4 bases at J, with 10 bases between the two ends. DNA for the CDR3: TGTGCCAGCAGTCGGGACAAAAATCAGCCCCAGCATTTT. It is translated as CASSRDKNQPQHF.

The chain carries TRBV27 and TRBJ1-5; unclear D gene. The V end lost 3 bases, the J end lost 6 bases, and 15 bases lay between the germline ends. Germline V CDR1 and CDR2: MNHEY, SMNVEV (reference sequence). CDR3 length equals 15 residues. CDR3 region: CASSFLGKVGQPQHF. DNA of the CDR3: TGTGCCAGCAGTTTTTTGGGCAAAGTGGGTCAGCCCCAGCATTTT.

In the case of this clone: One end of the junction does not line up with germline, which may come from a read error. CDR3 region: CASSEPGPPNAEAFF. CDR3 nucleotides: TGTGCCAGCAGCGAGCCGGGGCCGCCGAACGCTGAAGCTTTCTTT. This sequence joins TRBV5-6 and TRBJ1-1; D perhaps matches TRBD1 (5 bases). The CDR3 has 15 amino acids. CDR1 and CDR2 from the germline V gene are SGHDT and YYEEEE.

Only one count was recorded for this clone. Other DNA sequences of this sample code for an identical CDR3. This sequence joins TRBV12-3 or TRBV12-4 and TRBJ2-3, with D unclear. CDR3 length equals 12 residues. Trimming pared 6 bases from V and 0 bases from J, leaving 4 bases between. The CDR3 nucleotides are TGTGCCAGCAGCCTTAGCACAGATACGCAGTATTTT. Amino acids: CASSLSTDTQYF.

J is TRBJ2-1 and V is TRBV12-3 or TRBV12-4; the D gene is possibly TRBD2 (6 bases). The CDR3 extends over 12 amino acids. Trimming pared 5 bases from V and 10 bases from J, leaving 12 bases between. CDR3 coding DNA: TGTGCCAGCAGTCTACGGGGGATAGAGCAGTTCTTC. This gives the protein CASSLRGIEQFF.

The chain links TRBV28 to TRBJ2-2; TRBD2 aligns across 12 bases. The CDR3 extends over 16 amino acids. Unmatched junction bases numbered 5, after V lost 6 bases and J lost 3 bases. Germline V gives CDR1 MDHEN, CDR2 SYDVKM. The CDR3 loop is CASSPSGRADTGELFF. The CDR3 DNA follows: TGTGCCAGCAGCCCTAGCGGGAGGGCCGACACCGGGGAGCTGTTTTTT.

V is TRBV6-1 and J is TRBJ1-2; no firm D call. The germline CDR1 and CDR2 sequences are MNHNS and SASEGT. This CDR3 is built from 11 residues. Trimming pared 6 bases from V and 7 bases from J, leaving 9 bases between. CDR3 sequence reads: CASSPRVGYTF. CDR3 DNA sequence: TGTGCCAGCAGCCCCAGAGTTGGCTACACCTTC.

The chain joins TRBV5-1 to TRBJ1-2; D might be TRBD1 (6 bases). The V and J ends lost 0 bases and 7 bases respectively, with 10 bases between them. This CDR3 comprises 13 residues. Germline CDR1 reads SGHRS; CDR2 reads YFSETQ. CDR3 coding DNA: TGCGCCAGCAGCTTGGGTACAGGGAGTGGCTACACCTTC. It encodes CASSLGTGSGYTF.

The gene calls are TRBV4-2 and TRBJ2-1, with 8 nucleotides matching TRBD1. V trimming: 1 base; J trimming: 7 bases; junction bases outside the gene matches: 9. The germline CDR1 and CDR2 sequences are LGHNA and YNFKEQ. There are 16 residues in the CDR3. CDR3 region: CASSQAQGAAGNEQFF. The CDR3 bases are TGTGCCAGCAGCCAAGCCCAGGGGGCGGCGGGTAATGAGCAGTTCTTC.

The chain carries TRBV6-2 or TRBV6-3 and TRBJ2-3, with 15 nucleotides matching TRBD2. The germline CDR1 and CDR2 sequences are MNHEY and SVGEGT. The CDR3 is made up of 17 amino acids. The J segment lost 4 bases and the V segment lost 6 bases, leaving 8 bases of the junction unmatched. The CDR3 region has the DNA TGTGCCAGCAGCTCCGCGGGGACTAGCGGGGGGTCAGATACGCAGTATTTT. This codes for CASSSAGTSGGSDTQYF.

This chain links TRBV4-2 with TRBJ2-1, with D hard to call. The V end lost 5 bases, the J end lost 1 base, and 15 bases lay between the germline ends. Germline V lookup: CDR1 LGHNA, CDR2 YNFKEQ. The CDR3 runs to 16 residues. The DNA of the CDR3 is TGTGCCAGCAGCTCAGGTGAAGGAGTATCCTACAATGAGCAGTTCTTC. The encoded protein is CASSSGEGVSYNEQFF.

The count of this clone is one. The chain uses TRBV6-5 and TRBJ1-5, with TRBD1 as a possible D gene (5 bases). The V end lost 6 bases, the J end lost 3 bases, and 9 bases lay between the germline ends. Germline CDR1 and CDR2: MNHEY and SVGAGI. The CDR3 consists of 13 residues. The DNA for the CDR3 is TGTGCCAGCAGGCCGGGGCCCAATCAGCCCCAGCATTTT. It yields the protein CASRPGPNQPQHF.

CDR3 DNA sequence: TGTGCCAGCAGCCCCCCGGACAGGGAAAACATTCAGTACTTC. Amino acid sequence: CASSPPDRENIQYF. This chain connects TRBV3-1 (or the pseudogene TRBV3-2) to TRBJ2-4, with TRBD1 matching over 8 bases. With V trimmed by 4 bases and J by 5 bases, 4 bases remained unmatched. The CDR3 is made up of 14 amino acids. The germline V gene encodes CDR1 LGHDT and CDR2 YNNKEL (reference sequence).

The chain employs TRBV9 and TRBJ2-2; D call uncertain. This CDR3 spans 15 amino acids. V lost 0 bases, J lost 9 bases, and 15 bases lay in between. Germline V lookup: CDR1 SGDLS, CDR2 YYNGEE. This CDR3 reads CASSVDGSLVRELFF. In DNA, the CDR3 is TGTGCCAGCAGCGTAGATGGCAGCTTGGTTCGGGAGCTGTTTTTT.

The chain has TRBV2 and TRBJ1-3; D may be TRBD1 (6 bases). The CDR3 loop spans 14 amino acids. The germline V gene has CDR1 SNHLY and CDR2 FYNNEI. The germline V and J ends were trimmed by 6 bases and 0 bases, with 9 bases remaining between them. CDR3 protein: CASRQGPSGNTIYF. CDR3 DNA: TGTGCCAGCAGACAGGGTCCCTCTGGAAACACCATATATTTT.

The chain combines TRBV5-1 with TRBJ1-2, with D possibly TRBD1 on 5 matching bases. Germline V gene sequence: CDR1 SGHRS, CDR2 YFSETQ. The CDR3 is made up of 13 amino acids. V dropped 1 base and J dropped 8 bases, with 12 bases sitting between them. The CDR3 sequence is CASSLLGQGGYTF. In DNA form, the CDR3 reads TGCGCCAGCAGCTTGTTGGGCCAGGGAGGCTACACCTTC.

The V call is TRBV19, the J call TRBJ2-5; D is undetermined. Germline CDR1 LNHDA, CDR2 SQIVND (reference sequence). The ends were cut back, 4 bases at V and 2 bases at J, with 8 bases in the middle. The CDR3 length is 13 residues. The CDR3 spells CASSKTEQETQYF. The CDR3 DNA sequence: TGTGCCAGTAGTAAGACCGAACAAGAGACCCAGTACTTC.

The CDR3 is CASSPSVGQAGGDTQYF. The CDR3 DNA reads as TGTGCCAGCAGCCCGTCAGTCGGACAGGCTGGCGGAGATACGCAGTATTTT. The chain uses TRBV3-1 (or the pseudogene TRBV3-2) and TRBJ2-3; 7 bases match TRBD1. The CDR3 is 17 amino acids. V shed 4 bases, J shed 5 bases, and the junction held 15 bases outside the gene matches. The germline V gene encodes CDR1 LGHDT and CDR2 YNNKEL (reference sequence).

This chain joins TRBV6-5 and TRBJ2-7, with 11 nucleotides matching TRBD2. The CDR3 length is 13 residues. Germline loops: CDR1 MNHEY, CDR2 SVGAGI. V was clipped by 10 bases and J by 3 bases; unmatched bases: 5. The CDR3 DNA follows: TGTGCCATCGCCGGGACTAGCGGCTACGAGCAGTACTTC. Translated: CAIAGTSGYEQYF.

This clone was observed a single time. The chain combines TRBV10-3 with TRBJ1-5; D might be TRBD1 (6 bases). Looked up from germline, CDR1 is ENHRY and CDR2 is SYGVKD. This CDR3 spans 16 amino acids. V was trimmed by 5 bases and J by 4 bases, leaving 18 bases between them. The CDR3 nucleotides are TGTGCCATCAGTACCACGCCCGGGGGCATAAATCAGCCCCAGCATTTT. The encoded protein is CAISTTPGGINQPQHF.

This chain uses TRBV5-4 with TRBJ2-1, with 9 positions matching TRBD2. Per the germline V gene, CDR1 is SGHNT and CDR2 is YYREEE (reference sequence). The CDR3 covers 16 residues. The V and J ends lost 4 bases and 4 bases, in that order; junction bases with no gene match: 9. The CDR3 coding sequence is TGTGCCAGCAGCCAGGCCGCGGGAGGGTCGTACAATGAGCAGTTCTTC. Translation gives CASSQAAGGSYNEQFF.

This rearrangement joins TRBV3-1 (or the pseudogene TRBV3-2) to TRBJ2-7, with D possibly matching TRBD2 (5 bases). The germline V and J ends were trimmed by 1 base and 6 bases, with 16 bases remaining between them. This CDR3 has 15 residues. Germline V gives CDR1 LGHDT, CDR2 YNNKEL (reference sequence). The DNA for the CDR3 is TGTGCCAGCAGCCAAGTCCAACTAGGAGCGAGCGAGCAGTACTTC. Its protein is CASSQVQLGASEQYF.

This clone turned up a few times. The rearrangement uses TRBV6-5 and TRBJ2-7, with 10 nucleotides matching TRBD1. The CDR3 has 13 amino acids. V shed 7 bases and J 6 bases; nucleotides not matched to a gene: 6. Germline V gene lookup returns CDR1 MNHEY and CDR2 SVGAGI. In nucleotides, the CDR3 is TGTGCCAGCAAGGGGACAGGGGTGGGCGAGCAGTACGTC. Protein product: CASKGTGVGEQYV.

This chain connects TRBV11-3 to TRBJ1-2; possibly TRBD1 for D (6 bases). Germline V gene data show CDR1 as SGHNT and CDR2 as YENEEA. V lost 2 bases to trimming and J lost 5 bases, with 24 bases between them. This CDR3 is built from 18 residues. CDR3 DNA: TGTGCCAGCAGCTTAAACAGGGAGGACCGCCTGGGGGATTATGGCTACACCTTC. Its protein product is CASSLNREDRLGDYGYTF.

The chain recombines TRBV15 with TRBJ2-3, with D possibly being TRBD2 (6 bases). V was pared by 1 base and J by 4 bases, with 12 bases between. CDR1 LNHNV and CDR2 YYDKDF come from the germline V gene (reference sequence). The CDR3 runs to 15 residues. CDR3 nucleotide sequence: TGTGCCACCAGCAGAGGGACGGGAGCGGCAGATACGCAGTATTTT. This translates into CATSRGTGAADTQYF.

The chain uses TRBV27 and TRBJ2-3, with D perhaps assigned TRBD1 or TRBD2 (5 bases each). This CDR3 is 15 amino acids long. Germline lookup yields CDR1 MNHEY and CDR2 SMNVEV (reference sequence). The V and J ends lost 6 bases and 0 bases respectively, with 13 bases between them. CDR3 residues: CASRRWDPSTDTQYF. The CDR3 DNA sequence: TGTGCCAGCAGACGGTGGGACCCTAGCACAGATACGCAGTATTTT.

For the CDR3, the DNA is TGTGCCAGCAGCCAAGGGGCGGCGGGGCCTAATGAGCAGTTCTTC. Protein sequence: CASSQGAAGPNEQFF. The chain joins TRBV3-1 (or the pseudogene TRBV3-2) to TRBJ2-1; possibly TRBD2 for D (6 bases). This CDR3 comprises 15 residues. The germline V and J ends were trimmed by 1 base and 7 bases, with 14 bases remaining between them. Germline assignment: CDR1 LGHDT and CDR2 YNNKEL (reference sequence).